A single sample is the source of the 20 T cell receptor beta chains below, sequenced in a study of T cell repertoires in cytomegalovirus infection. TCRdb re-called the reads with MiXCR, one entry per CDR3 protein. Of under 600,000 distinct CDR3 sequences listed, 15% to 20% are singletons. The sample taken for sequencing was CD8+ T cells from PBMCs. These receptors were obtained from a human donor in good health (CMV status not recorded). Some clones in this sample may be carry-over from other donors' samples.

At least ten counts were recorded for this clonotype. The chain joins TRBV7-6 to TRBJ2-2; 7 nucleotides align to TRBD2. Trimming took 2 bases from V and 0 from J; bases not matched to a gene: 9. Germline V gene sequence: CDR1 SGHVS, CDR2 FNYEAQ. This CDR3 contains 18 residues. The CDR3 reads CASSLKRERGPNTGELFF. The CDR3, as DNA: TGTGCCAGCAGCTTAAAACGGGAGCGGGGTCCGAACACCGGGGAGCTGTTTTTT.

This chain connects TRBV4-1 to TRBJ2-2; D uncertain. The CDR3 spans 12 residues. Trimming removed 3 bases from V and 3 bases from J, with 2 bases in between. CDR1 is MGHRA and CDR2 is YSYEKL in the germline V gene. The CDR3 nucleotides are TGCGCCAGCAGCCAGCACACCGGGGAGCTGTTTTTT. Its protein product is CASSQHTGELFF.

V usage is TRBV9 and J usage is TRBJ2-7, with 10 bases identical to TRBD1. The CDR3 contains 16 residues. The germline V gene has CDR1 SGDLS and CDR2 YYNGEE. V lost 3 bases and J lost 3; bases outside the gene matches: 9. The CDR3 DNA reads TGTGCCAGCAGCGGGCGGACAGGGGGTGGCTACTACGAGCAGTACTTC. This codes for CASSGRTGGGYYEQYF. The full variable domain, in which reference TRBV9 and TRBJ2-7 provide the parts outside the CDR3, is DSGVTQTPKHLITATGQRVTLRCSPRSGDLSVYWYQQSLDQGLQFLIQYYNGEERAKGNILERFSAQQFPDLHSELNLSSLELGDSALYFCASSGRTGGGYYEQYFGPGTRLTVT.

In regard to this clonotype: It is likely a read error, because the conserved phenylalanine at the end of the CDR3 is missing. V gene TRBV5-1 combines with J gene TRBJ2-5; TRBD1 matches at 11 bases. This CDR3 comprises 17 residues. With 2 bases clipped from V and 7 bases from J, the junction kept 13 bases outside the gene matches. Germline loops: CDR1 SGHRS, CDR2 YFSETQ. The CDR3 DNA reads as TGCGCCAGCAGCTTCTCTTCGGACAGGGGGCGTCGAGGGACCCAGTACTTA. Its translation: CASSFSSDRGRRGTQYL.

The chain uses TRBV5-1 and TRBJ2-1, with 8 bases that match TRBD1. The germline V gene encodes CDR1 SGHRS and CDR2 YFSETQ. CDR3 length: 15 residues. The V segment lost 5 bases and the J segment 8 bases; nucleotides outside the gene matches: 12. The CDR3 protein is CASRRTGTGGDEQFF. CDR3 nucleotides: TGCGCCAGCAGACGGACCGGGACAGGTGGCGATGAGCAGTTCTTC.

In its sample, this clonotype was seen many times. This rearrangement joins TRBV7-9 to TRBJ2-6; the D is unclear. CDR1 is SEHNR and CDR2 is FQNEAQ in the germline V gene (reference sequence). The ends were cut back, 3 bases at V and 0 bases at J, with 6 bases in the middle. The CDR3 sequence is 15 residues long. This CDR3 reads CASSFRFSGANVLTF. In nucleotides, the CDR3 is TGTGCCAGCAGCTTCCGATTCTCTGGGGCCAACGTCCTGACTTTC. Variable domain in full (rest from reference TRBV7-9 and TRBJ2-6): DTGVSQNPRHKITKRGQNVTFRCDPISEHNRLYWYRQTLGQGPEFLTYFQNEAQLEKSRLLSDRFSAERPKGSFSTLEIQRTEQGDSAMYLCASSFRFSGANVLTFGAGSRLTVL.

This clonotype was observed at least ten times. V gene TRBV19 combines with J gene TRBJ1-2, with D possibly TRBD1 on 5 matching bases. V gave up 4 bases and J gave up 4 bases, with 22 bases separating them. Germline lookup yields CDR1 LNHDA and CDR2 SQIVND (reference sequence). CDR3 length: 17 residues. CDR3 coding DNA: TGTGCCAGTAGTAACCACCGGGACCTCCCCGCCGTCTATGGCTACACCTTC. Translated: CASSNHRDLPAVYGYTF.

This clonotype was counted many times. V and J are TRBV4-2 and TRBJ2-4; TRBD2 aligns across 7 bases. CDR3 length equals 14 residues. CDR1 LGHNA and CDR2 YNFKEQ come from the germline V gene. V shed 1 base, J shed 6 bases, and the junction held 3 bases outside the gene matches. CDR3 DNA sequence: TGTGCCAGCAGCCAAGGCGGGGAGGGAAACATTCAGTACTTC. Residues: CASSQGGEGNIQYF.

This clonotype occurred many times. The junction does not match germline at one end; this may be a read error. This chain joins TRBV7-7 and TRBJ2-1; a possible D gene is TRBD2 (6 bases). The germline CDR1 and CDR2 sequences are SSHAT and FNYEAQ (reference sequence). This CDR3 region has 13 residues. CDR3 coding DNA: TGTGCTAGCAGCTTAGCGGAGGGGAATGAGCAGTTCTTC. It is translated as CASSLAEGNEQFF.

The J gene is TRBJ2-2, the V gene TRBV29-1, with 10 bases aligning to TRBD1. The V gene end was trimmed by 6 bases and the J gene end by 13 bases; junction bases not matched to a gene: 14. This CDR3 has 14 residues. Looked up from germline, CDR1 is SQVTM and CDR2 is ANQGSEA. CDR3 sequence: CSVGEPGQGMRLFF. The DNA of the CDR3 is TGCAGCGTCGGGGAGCCGGGACAGGGGATGAGGCTGTTTTTT.

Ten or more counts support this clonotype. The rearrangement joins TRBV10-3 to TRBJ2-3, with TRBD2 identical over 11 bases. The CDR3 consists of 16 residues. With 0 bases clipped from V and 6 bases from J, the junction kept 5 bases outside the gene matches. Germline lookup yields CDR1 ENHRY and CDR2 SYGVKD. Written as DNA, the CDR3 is TGTGCCATCAGTGAGTCAACTAGCGGGGGCCCGGATACGCAGTATTTT. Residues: CAISESTSGGPDTQYF.

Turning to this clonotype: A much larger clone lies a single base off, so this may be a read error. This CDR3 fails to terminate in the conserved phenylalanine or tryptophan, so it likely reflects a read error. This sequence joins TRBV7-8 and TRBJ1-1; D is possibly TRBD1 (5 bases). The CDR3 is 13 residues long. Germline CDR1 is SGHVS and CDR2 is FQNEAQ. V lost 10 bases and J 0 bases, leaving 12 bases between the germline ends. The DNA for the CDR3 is TGTGCCACGTGGGGGAGGTTGAACACTGAAGCTTTCTTG. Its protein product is CATWGRLNTEAFL.

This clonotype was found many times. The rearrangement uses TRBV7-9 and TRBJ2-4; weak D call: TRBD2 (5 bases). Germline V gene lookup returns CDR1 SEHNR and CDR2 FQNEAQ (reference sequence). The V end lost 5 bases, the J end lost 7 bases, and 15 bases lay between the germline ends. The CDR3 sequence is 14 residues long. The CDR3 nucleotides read TGTGCCAGCAGCCACGTCGACTCGGGGAACATTCAGTACTTC. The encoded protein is CASSHVDSGNIQYF. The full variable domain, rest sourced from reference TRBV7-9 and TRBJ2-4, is DTGVSQNPRHKITKRGQNVTFRCDPISEHNRLYWYRQTLGQGPEFLTYFQNEAQLEKSRLLSDRFSAERPKGSFSTLEIQRTEQGDSAMYLCASSHVDSGNIQYFGAGTRLSVL.

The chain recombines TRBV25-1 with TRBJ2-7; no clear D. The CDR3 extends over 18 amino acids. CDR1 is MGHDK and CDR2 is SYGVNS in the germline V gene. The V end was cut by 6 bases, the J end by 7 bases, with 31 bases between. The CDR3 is CASSPTHLDPERLREQYF. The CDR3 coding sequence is TGTGCCAGCAGCCCCACCCACTTGGACCCTGAACGATTACGAGAGCAGTACTTC.

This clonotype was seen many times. This CDR3 reads CASSGTGIGSPLHF. The CDR3 DNA sequence: TGTGCCAGCAGCGGGACAGGGATCGGTTCACCCCTCCACTTT. This chain joins TRBV28 and TRBJ1-6; 9 bases fit TRBD1. The V segment lost 6 bases and the J segment 9 bases; nucleotides outside the gene matches: 6. Germline CDR1 reads MDHEN; CDR2 reads SYDVKM. CDR3 length: 14 amino acids.

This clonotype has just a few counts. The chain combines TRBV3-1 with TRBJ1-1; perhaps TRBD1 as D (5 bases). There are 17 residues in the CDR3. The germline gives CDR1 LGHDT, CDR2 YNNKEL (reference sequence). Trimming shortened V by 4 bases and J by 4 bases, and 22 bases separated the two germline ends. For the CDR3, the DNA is TGTGCCAGCAGCCTTCCCCCCGGGGCCGAAGGATTCACTGAAGCTTTCTTT. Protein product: CASSLPPGAEGFTEAFF. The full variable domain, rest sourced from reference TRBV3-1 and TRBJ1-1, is DTAVSQTPKYLVTQMGNDKSIKCEQNLGHDTMYWYKQDSKKFLKIMFSYNNKELIINETVPNRFSPKSPDKAHLNLHINSLELGDSAVYFCASSLPPGAEGFTEAFFGQGTRLTVV.

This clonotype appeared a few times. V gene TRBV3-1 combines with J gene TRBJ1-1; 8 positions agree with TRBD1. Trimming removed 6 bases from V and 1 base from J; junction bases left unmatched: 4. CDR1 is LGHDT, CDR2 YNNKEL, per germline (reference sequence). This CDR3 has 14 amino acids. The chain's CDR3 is CASRTGQENTEAFF. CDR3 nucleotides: TGTGCCAGCAGAACGGGACAGGAGAACACTGAAGCTTTCTTT.

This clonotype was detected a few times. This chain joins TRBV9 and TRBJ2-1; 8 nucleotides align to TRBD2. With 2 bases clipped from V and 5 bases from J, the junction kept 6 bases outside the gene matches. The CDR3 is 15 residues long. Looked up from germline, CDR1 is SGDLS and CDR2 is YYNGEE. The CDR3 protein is CASSVSGSPNNEQFF. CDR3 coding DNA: TGTGCCAGCAGCGTCAGCGGGAGTCCCAACAATGAGCAGTTCTTC.

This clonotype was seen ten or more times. The CDR3 nucleotides are TGTGCCATCAGTGAGTCGAGGGGCGGCGGGGAGCTGTTTTTT. Its translation is CAISESRGGGELFF. V gene TRBV10-3 combines with J gene TRBJ2-2; D may be TRBD1 or TRBD2 (5 bases each). Germline-derived CDR1 and CDR2 are ENHRY and SYGVKD. This CDR3 is built from 14 residues. V was cut by 0 bases and J by 7 bases, with 9 bases left in between.

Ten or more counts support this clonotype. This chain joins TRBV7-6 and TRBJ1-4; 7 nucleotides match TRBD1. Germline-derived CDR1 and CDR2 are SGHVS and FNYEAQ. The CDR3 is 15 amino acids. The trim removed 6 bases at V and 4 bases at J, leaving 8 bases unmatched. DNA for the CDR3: TGTGCCAGCAGATTGGGGACAGACTATAATGAAAAACTGTTTTTT. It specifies CASRLGTDYNEKLFF.